This T cell receptor (beta chain) was identified in a study of CD8+CD57+ T cells in acquired aplastic anemia. Study-level background: The average for DNA from sorted CD4+ and CD8+ cells was roughly 3 ug.

The length of the CDR3 is 16 residues. V gave up 4 bases and J gave up 4 bases; unmatched junction bases: 7. Looked up from germline, CDR1 is LNHDA and CDR2 is SQIVND (reference sequence). For CDR3 and TCR beta VDJ profiling, genomic DNA was the template used. Using its own MiXCR run on the reads, TCRdb lists one record per CDR3 protein. The sample lists some 190,000 distinct CDR3 sequences, 35% to 50% occurring once. The sequence was obtained from a human donor in good health. This chain connects TRBV19 to TRBJ2-5; TRBD1 matches at 12 bases. The source material was sorted CD4+, CD8+, or CD8+CD57+ T cells (not recorded which) from PBMCs. In DNA, the CDR3 is TGTGCCAGTAGTACTCTCGGGGACAGGGGGCGAGAGACCCAGTACTTC. This gives the protein CASSTLGDRGRETQYF.